The clone carrying this T cell receptor beta chain was seen many times. TCRdb re-derived calls from the 5' RACE reads in MiXCR, one entry per CDR3 protein. The sample shows 250,000 to 400,000 distinct CDR3 sequences, approximately 4% of them seen only once. This sample is part of a study of T cells after yellow fever vaccination. V lost 7 bases and J lost 6; bases outside the gene matches: 10. The CDR3 contains 14 residues. The sequence derives from a man between 18 and 35 years old who received the YFV17D yellow fever vaccine. The chain links TRBV12-3 or TRBV12-4 to TRBJ2-3, with 7 bases identical to TRBD2. The material was PBMCs, obtained 5 days after the yellow fever booster vaccination. As DNA, the CDR3 is TGTGCCAGCACCTGGGTACTAGCGCTTGATACGCAGTATTTT. The encoded protein is CASTWVLALDTQYF.